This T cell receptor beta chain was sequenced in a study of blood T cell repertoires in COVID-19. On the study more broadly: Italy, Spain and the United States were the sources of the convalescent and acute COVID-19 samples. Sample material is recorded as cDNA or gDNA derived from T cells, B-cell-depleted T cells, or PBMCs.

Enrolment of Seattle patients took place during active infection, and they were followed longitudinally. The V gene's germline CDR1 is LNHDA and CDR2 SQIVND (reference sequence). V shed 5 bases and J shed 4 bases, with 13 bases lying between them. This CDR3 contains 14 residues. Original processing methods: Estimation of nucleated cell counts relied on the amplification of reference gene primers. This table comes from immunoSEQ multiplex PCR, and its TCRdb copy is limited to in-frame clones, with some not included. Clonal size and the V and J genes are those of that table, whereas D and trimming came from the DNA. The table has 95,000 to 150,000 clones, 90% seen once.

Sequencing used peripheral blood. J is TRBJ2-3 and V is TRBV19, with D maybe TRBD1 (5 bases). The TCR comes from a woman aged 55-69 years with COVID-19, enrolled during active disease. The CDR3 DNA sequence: TGTGCCAGTAGTCGACAGTCCTTCGCAGATACGCAGTATTTT. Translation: CASSRQSFADTQYF.